This passage covers 8 T cell receptor beta chains from one sample sequenced in a study of beta chain features in type 1 diabetes. What was sequenced were expressed TCRB transcripts, since all of the isolated RNA had been reverse transcribed. Profiled with immunoSEQ multiplex PCR; TCRdb holds only in-frame clones, not every one. Of about 320,000 clones in the sample, approximately 15% are singletons; the top ten hold 6.7%. Sequenced input: central memory CD4+ T cells from blood. The receptor source for this set is a man under 40 in good health.

V gene TRBV4-3 combines with J gene TRBJ2-7; the D call may be TRBD1 or TRBD2 (5 bases each). With 1 base removed from V and 4 bases from J, the gap between germline ends came to 14 bases. Germline assignment: CDR1 LGHNA and CDR2 YSLEER. The CDR3 loop spans 15 amino acids. CDR3 sequence (DNA): TGCGCCAGCAGCCAAGCGTCCGGGACGCAATACGAGCAGTACTTC. It is translated as CASSQASGTQYEQYF.

The chain uses TRBV30 and TRBJ1-2; D is possibly TRBD1 (5 bases). The germline V gene has CDR1 GTSNPN and CDR2 SVGIG (reference sequence). The length of the CDR3 is 15 residues. V gave up 4 bases and J gave up 4 bases, with 19 bases separating them. The CDR3 spells CAWTTYRDRSYGYTF. CDR3 coding DNA: TGTGCCTGGACCACGTACCGGGACCGGAGCTATGGCTACACCTTC.

This clone occurred a few times. This chain uses TRBV7-9 with TRBJ1-2, with 11 bases that match TRBD1. V lost 3 bases to trimming and J lost 6 bases; unmatched junction nucleotides: 12. The CDR3 is made up of 17 amino acids. Germline CDR1 and CDR2: SEHNR and FQNEAQ (reference sequence). The CDR3 spells CASSFLPRDRGMDGYTF. The CDR3 DNA reads TGTGCCAGCAGCTTCCTCCCCAGGGACAGGGGGATGGATGGCTACACCTTC.

This clone occurred a few times. This rearrangement joins TRBV11-2 to TRBJ1-1, with D maybe TRBD1 (6 bases). Trimming removed 10 bases at V and 3 bases at J, with 9 bases between. This CDR3 has 11 residues. Looked up from germline, CDR1 is SGHAT and CDR2 is FQNNGV. The DNA of the CDR3 is TGTGCCACCAAGGGGGACACTGAAGCTTTCTTT. It encodes CATKGDTEAFF.

CDR3 loop: CASSLGTGEYGYTF. CDR3 in DNA: TGTGCCAGCAGCTTGGGGACAGGGGAATATGGCTACACCTTC. The chain uses TRBV5-4 and TRBJ1-2, with 9 nucleotides matching TRBD1. Germline V gene sequence: CDR1 SGHNT, CDR2 YYREEE (reference sequence). The junction had 2 bases not matched to a gene; V was cut back by 0 bases and J by 5 bases. CDR3 length: 14 residues.

This clone occurred a few times. V is TRBV11-3 and J is TRBJ2-2; D perhaps matches TRBD1 (6 bases). The V gene lost 5 bases and the J gene lost 0 bases, with 13 bases spanning the gap. CDR3 length: 16 amino acids. Per the germline V gene, CDR1 is SGHNT and CDR2 is YENEEA. The CDR3 sequence: CASSPGHSANTGELFF. The DNA of the CDR3 is TGTGCCAGCAGCCCGGGACACTCTGCGAACACCGGGGAGCTGTTTTTT.

This clone was observed a handful of times. This chain links TRBV4-3 with TRBJ2-2; no clear D. V shed 0 bases and J shed 6 bases, with 8 bases lying between them. This CDR3 spans 14 amino acids. Germline V CDR1 and CDR2: LGHNA, YSLEER. In nucleotides, the CDR3 is TGCGCCAGCAGCCAAGATAGGAAGGCCGGGGAGCTGTTTTTT. It is translated as CASSQDRKAGELFF.

A few counts support this clone. The rearrangement joins TRBV14 to TRBJ1-2; TRBD1 matches at 7 bases. Trimming cost V 6 bases and J 3 bases; bases outside gene matches: 4. CDR1 is SGHDN, CDR2 FVKESK, per germline. CDR3 length: 13 amino acids. The CDR3 coding sequence is TGTGCCAGCAGAGGGCAGGGGGACTATGGCTACACCTTC. Its translation is CASRGQGDYGYTF.